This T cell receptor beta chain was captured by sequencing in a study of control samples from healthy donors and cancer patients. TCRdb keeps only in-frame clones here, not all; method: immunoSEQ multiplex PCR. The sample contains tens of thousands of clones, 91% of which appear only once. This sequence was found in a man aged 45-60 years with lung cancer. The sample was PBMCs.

The CDR3, as DNA: TGTGCCAGCACCTGGACAGTTTGTCAGCCCCAGCATTTT. It translates to CASTWTVCQPQHF. The chain has TRBV27 and TRBJ1-5; maybe TRBD1 (6 bases). Trimming shortened V by 7 bases and J by 6 bases, and 13 bases separated the two germline ends. Germline V gives CDR1 MNHEY, CDR2 SMNVEV (reference sequence). This CDR3 region has 13 residues.